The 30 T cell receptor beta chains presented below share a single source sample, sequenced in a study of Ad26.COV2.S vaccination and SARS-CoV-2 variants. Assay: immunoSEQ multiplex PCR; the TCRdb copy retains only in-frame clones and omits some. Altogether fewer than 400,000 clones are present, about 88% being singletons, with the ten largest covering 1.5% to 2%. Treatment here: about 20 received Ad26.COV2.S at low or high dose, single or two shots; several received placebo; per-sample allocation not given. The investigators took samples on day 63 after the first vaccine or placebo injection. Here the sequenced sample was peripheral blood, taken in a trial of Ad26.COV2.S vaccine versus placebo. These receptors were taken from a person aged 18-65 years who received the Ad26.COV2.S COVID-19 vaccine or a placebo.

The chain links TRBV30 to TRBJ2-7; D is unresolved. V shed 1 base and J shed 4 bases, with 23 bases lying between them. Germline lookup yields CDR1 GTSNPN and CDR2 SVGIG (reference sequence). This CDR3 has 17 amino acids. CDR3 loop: CAWSARTAYFRLYEQYF. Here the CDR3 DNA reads TGTGCCTGGAGTGCGAGAACGGCCTACTTCCGATTGTACGAGCAGTACTTC.

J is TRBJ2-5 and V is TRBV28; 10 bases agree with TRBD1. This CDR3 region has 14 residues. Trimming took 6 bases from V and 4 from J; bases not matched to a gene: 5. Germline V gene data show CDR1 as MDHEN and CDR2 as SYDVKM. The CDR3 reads CASSRQGARETQYF. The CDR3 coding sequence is TGTGCCAGCAGCCGACAGGGGGCTCGAGAGACCCAGTACTTC.

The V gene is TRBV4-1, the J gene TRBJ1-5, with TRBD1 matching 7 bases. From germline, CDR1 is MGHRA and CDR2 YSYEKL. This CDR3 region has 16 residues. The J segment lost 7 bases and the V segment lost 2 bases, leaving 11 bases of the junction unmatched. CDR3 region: CASSQHTGAQGQPQHF. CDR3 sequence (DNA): TGCGCCAGCAGCCAACATACAGGGGCCCAGGGACAGCCCCAGCATTTT.

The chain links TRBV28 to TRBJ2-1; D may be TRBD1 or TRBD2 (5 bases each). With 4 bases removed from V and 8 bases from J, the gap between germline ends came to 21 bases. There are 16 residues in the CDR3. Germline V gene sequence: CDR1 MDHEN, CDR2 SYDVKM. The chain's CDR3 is CASSSTPGRGEYEQFF. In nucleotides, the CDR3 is TGTGCCAGCAGTTCTACCCCAGGAAGAGGGGAATATGAGCAGTTCTTC.

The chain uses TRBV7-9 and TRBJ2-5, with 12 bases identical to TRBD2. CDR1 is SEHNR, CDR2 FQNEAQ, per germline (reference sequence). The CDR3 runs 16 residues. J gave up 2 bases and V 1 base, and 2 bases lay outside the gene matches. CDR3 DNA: TGTGCCAGCAGCTTAGGGACTAGCGGGGAGCAAGAGACCCAGTACTTC. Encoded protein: CASSLGTSGEQETQYF.

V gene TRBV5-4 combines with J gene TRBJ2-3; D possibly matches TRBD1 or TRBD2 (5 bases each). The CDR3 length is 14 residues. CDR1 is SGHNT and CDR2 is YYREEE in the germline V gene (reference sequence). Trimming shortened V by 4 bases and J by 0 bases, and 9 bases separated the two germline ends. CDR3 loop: CASSQGPSTDTQYF. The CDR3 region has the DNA TGTGCCAGCAGCCAGGGACCGAGCACAGATACGCAGTATTTT.

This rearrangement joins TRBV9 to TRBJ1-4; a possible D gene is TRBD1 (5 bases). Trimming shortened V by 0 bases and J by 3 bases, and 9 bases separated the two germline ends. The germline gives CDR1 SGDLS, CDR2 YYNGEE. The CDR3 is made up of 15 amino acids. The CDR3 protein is CASSVGGGANEKLFF. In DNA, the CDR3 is TGTGCCAGCAGCGTAGGCGGGGGAGCTAATGAAAAACTGTTTTTT.

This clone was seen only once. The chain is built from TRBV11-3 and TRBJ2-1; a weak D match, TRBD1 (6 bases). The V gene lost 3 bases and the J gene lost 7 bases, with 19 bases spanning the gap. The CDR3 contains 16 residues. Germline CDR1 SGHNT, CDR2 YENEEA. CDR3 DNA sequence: TGTGCCAGCAGCTTTCGCCGCCAGGGGAAGAGGAATGAGCAGTTCTTC. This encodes CASSFRRQGKRNEQFF.

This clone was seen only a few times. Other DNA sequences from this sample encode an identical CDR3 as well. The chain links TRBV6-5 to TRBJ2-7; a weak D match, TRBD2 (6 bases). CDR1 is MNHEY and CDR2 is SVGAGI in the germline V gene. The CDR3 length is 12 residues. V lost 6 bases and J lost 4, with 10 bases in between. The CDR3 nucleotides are TGTGCCAGCAGCTTTAGCGGATACGAGCAGTACTTC. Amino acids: CASSFSGYEQYF.

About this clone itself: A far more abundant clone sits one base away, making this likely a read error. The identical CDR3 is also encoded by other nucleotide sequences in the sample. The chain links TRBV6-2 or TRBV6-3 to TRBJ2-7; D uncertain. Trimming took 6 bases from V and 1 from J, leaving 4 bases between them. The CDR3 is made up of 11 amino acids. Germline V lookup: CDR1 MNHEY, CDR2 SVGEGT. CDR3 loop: CASSQSYEQYF. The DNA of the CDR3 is TGTGCCAGCAGCCAGTCCTACGAGCAGTACTTC.

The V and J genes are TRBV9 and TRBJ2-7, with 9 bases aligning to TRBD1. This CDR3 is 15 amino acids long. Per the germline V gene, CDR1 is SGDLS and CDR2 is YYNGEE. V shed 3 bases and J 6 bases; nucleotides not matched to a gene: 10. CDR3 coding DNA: TGTGCCAGCAGCGCGTCTTGGGACAGGGAGCTCGAGCAGTACTTC. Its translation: CASSASWDRELEQYF.

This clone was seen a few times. CDR3 loop: CASSLVAGYEQYF. The CDR3 DNA reads as TGTGCCAGCAGCTTAGTAGCAGGCTACGAGCAGTACTTC. The V call is TRBV11-3, the J call TRBJ2-7; the D is unclear. V gave up 1 base and J gave up 3 bases, with 7 bases separating them. Germline V gives CDR1 SGHNT, CDR2 YENEEA. The CDR3 length is 13 residues.

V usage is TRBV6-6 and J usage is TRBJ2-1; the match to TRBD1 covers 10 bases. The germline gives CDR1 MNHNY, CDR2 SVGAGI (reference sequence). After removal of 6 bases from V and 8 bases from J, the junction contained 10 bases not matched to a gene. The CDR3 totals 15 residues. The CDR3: CASSLRQGASDEQFF. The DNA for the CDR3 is TGTGCCAGCAGCCTTAGACAGGGGGCTAGCGATGAGCAGTTCTTC.

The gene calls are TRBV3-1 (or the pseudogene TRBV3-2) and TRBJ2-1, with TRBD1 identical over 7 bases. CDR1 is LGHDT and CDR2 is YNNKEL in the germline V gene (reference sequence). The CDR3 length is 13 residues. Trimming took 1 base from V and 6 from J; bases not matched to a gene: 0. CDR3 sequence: CASSQAGGNEQFF. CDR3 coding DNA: TGTGCCAGCAGCCAAGCAGGGGGCAATGAGCAGTTCTTC.

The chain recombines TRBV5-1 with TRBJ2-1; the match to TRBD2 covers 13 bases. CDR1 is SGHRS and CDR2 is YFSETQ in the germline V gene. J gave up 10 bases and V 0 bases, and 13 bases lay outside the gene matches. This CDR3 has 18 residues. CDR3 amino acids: CASSLAFSGLAGIKEQFF. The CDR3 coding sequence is TGCGCCAGCAGCTTGGCCTTTTCGGGACTAGCGGGAATTAAGGAGCAGTTCTTC.

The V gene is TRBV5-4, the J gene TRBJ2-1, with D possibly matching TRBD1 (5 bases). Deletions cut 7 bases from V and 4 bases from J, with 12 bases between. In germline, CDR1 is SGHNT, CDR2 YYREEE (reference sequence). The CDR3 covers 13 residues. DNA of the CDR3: TGTGCCAGCGCCTACCGACAGTACAATGAGCAGTTCTTC. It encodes CASAYRQYNEQFF.

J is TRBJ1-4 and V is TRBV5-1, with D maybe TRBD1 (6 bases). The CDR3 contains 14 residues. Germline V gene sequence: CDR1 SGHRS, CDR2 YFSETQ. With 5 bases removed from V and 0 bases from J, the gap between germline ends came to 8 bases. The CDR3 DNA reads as TGCGCCAGCAGACAGGGCGCAACTAATGAAAAACTGTTTTTT. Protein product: CASRQGATNEKLFF.

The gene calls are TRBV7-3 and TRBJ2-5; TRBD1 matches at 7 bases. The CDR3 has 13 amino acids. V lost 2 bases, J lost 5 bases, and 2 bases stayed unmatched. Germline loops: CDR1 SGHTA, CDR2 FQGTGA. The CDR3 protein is CASSLDREETQYF. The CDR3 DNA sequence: TGTGCCAGCAGCTTAGACAGGGAGGAGACCCAGTACTTC. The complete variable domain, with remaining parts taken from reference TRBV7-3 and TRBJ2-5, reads GAGVSQTPSNKVTEKGKYVELRCDPISGHTALYWYRQSLGQGPEFLIYFQGTGAADDSGLPNDRFFAVRPEGSVSTLKIQRTERGDSAVYLCASSLDREETQYFGPGTRLLVL.

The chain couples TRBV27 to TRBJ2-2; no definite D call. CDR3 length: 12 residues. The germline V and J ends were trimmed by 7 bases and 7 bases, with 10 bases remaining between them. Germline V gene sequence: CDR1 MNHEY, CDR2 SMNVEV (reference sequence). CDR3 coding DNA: TGTGCCAGCACCTTTCCTAACGGGGAGCTGTTTTTT. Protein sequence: CASTFPNGELFF.

CDR3: CASSRDRFYEQYF. CDR3 sequence (DNA): TGTGCCAGCAGCCGGGACAGATTCTACGAGCAGTACTTC. The chain uses TRBV9 and TRBJ2-7; 7 bases are shared with TRBD1. The germline CDR1 and CDR2 sequences are SGDLS and YYNGEE. The CDR3 is 13 residues long. With 4 bases clipped from V and 3 bases from J, the junction kept 4 bases outside the gene matches.

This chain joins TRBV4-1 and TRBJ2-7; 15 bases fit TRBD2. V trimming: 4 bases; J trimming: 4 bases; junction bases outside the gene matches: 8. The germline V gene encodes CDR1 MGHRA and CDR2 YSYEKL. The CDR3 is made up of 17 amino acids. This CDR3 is CASSLKTGTSGRYEQYF. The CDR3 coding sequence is TGCGCCAGCAGCCTTAAGACCGGGACTAGCGGGAGGTACGAGCAGTACTTC.

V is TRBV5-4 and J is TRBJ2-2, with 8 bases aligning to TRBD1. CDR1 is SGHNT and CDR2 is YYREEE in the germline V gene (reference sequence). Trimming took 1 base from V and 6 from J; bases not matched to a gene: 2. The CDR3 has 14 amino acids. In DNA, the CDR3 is TGTGCCAGCAGCTTGCCAGGGGGCCCCGGGGAGCTGTTTTTT. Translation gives CASSLPGGPGELFF.

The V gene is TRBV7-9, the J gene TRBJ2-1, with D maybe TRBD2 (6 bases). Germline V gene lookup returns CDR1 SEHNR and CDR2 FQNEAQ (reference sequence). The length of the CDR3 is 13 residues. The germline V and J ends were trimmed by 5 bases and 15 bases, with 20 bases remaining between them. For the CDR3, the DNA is TGTGCCAGCAGCCTTGCCCGGGACTCCTCCCCGTTCTTC. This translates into CASSLARDSSPFF. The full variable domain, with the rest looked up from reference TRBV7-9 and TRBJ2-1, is DTGVSQNPRHKITKRGQNVTFRCDPISEHNRLYWYRQTLGQGPEFLTYFQNEAQLEKSRLLSDRFSAERPKGSFSTLEIQRTEQGDSAMYLCASSLARDSSPFFGPGTRLTVL.

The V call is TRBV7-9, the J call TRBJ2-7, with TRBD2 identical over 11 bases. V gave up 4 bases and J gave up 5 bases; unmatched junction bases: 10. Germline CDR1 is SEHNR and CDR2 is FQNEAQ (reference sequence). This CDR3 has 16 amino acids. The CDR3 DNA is TGTGCCAGCAGCTCCTATAGCGGGAGGGCCTTCCACGAGCAGTACTTC. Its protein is CASSSYSGRAFHEQYF.

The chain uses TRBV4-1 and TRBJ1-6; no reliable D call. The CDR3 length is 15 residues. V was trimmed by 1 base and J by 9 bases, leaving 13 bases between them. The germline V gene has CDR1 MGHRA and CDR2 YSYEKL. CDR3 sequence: CASSQVGREASPLHF. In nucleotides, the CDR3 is TGCGCCAGCAGCCAAGTCGGGCGGGAGGCTTCACCCCTCCACTTT.

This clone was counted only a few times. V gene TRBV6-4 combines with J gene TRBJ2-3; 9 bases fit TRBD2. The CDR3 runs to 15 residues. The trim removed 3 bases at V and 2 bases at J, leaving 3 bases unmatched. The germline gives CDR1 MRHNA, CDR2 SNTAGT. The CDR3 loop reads CASSELAGSTDTQYF. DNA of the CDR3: TGTGCCAGCAGTGAACTAGCGGGCTCCACAGATACGCAGTATTTT.

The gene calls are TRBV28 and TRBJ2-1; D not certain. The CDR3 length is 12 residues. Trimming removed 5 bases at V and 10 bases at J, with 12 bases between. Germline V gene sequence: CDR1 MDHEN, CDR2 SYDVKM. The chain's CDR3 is CASSLTDAEQFF. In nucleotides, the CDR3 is TGTGCCAGCAGTCTAACCGACGCAGAGCAGTTCTTC.

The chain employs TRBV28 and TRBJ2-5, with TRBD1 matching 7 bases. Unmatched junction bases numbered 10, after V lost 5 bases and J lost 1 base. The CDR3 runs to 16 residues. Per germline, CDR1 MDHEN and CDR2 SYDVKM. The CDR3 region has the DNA TGTGCCAGCAGTCCACACAGGGGCGCCGGCCAAGAGACCCAGTACTTC. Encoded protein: CASSPHRGAGQETQYF.

The DNA of the CDR3 is TGTGCCAGCAGCTACCCCCCGACGGATAGCTCCTACGAGCAGTACTTC. Its protein is CASSYPPTDSSYEQYF. The gene calls are TRBV7-8 and TRBJ2-7; D remains unclear. CDR1 is SGHVS, CDR2 FQNEAQ, per germline. The CDR3 contains 16 residues. Trimming took 4 bases from V and 0 from J, leaving 16 bases between them.

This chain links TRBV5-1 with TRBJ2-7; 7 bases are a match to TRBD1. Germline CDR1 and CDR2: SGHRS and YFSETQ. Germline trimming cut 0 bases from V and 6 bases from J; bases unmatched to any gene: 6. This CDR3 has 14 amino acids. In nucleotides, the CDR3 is TGCGCCAGCAGCTTGGAGGGGGCGCGTCGCGAGCAGTACTTC. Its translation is CASSLEGARREQYF.